These 28 T cell receptor beta chains share one sample of origin, sequenced in a study of CD8+ T cells in alopecia areata. Treatment meaning: oral pan-JAK inhibitor, 5-10 mg twice daily. Investigators isolated RNA and reverse transcribed it into cDNA to act as the sequencing template. The data were produced by immunoSEQ multiplex PCR, yet TCRdb's version contains in-frame clones alone and is incomplete. Of 200,000 to 250,000 clones listed, 55% to 70% are singletons. This specimen was CD4+ T cells sorted from blood, taken at week 4, from a patient treated with tofacitinib. These receptors were collected from a human donor with alopecia areata.

There are a few counts of this clone. The chain uses TRBV23-1 and TRBJ1-1; D perhaps matches TRBD1 (5 bases). TRBV23-1 is treated as an ORF (open reading frame) with a function not yet certain. V lost 0 bases to trimming and J lost 11 bases, with 13 bases between them. This CDR3 comprises 13 residues. CDR3 protein: CASSQSGRAGAFF. In nucleotides, the CDR3 is TGCGCCAGCAGTCAATCGGGCAGGGCTGGGGCTTTCTTT.

This chain joins TRBV5-6 and TRBJ1-2; TRBD1 matches at 7 bases. The V gene end was trimmed by 2 bases and the J gene end by 1 base; junction bases not matched to a gene: 2. The germline V gene encodes CDR1 SGHDT and CDR2 YYEEEE. The length of the CDR3 is 14 residues. The CDR3 spells CASSLQGRNYGYTF. For the CDR3, the DNA is TGTGCCAGCAGCTTACAGGGGCGTAACTATGGCTACACCTTC.

The V call is TRBV6-6, the J call TRBJ2-6; D tentatively fits TRBD1 or TRBD2 (5 bases each). CDR3 length: 15 residues. CDR1 is MNHNY and CDR2 is SVGAGI in the germline V gene (reference sequence). Trimming left V 0 bases short and J 4 bases short, with 7 bases between. CDR3 protein: CASSYSGDGANVLTF. In DNA, the CDR3 is TGTGCCAGCAGTTACTCGGGGGACGGGGCCAACGTCCTGACTTTC.

This chain joins TRBV11-1 and TRBJ2-1; TRBD2 is a possible D gene (6 bases). CDR3 size: 14 residues. V shed 1 base and J shed 4 bases, with 8 bases lying between them. CDR1 and CDR2 (germline): SGHAT, FQDESV (reference sequence). CDR3 amino acids: CASSLERAYNEQFF. The CDR3 DNA sequence: TGTGCCAGCAGCTTAGAGCGGGCTTACAATGAGCAGTTCTTC.

The chain links TRBV27 to TRBJ1-1; D call uncertain. CDR1 is MNHEY, CDR2 SMNVEV, per germline (reference sequence). Trimming removed 5 bases at V and 1 base at J, with 8 bases between. The CDR3 is 13 residues long. The CDR3 region has the DNA TGTGCCAGCAGTCCCGGGTGGAACACTGAAGCTTTCTTT. Residues: CASSPGWNTEAFF.

The chain recombines TRBV30 with TRBJ1-3; D possibly corresponds to TRBD1 (6 bases). The CDR3 contains 14 residues. Trimming took 1 base from V and 3 from J, leaving 10 bases between them. CDR1 is GTSNPN, CDR2 SVGIG, per germline (reference sequence). The CDR3 DNA reads TGTGCCTGGAGTGGTCGGGGGCATGGAAACACCATATATTTT. This codes for CAWSGRGHGNTIYF.

This rearrangement joins TRBV7-9 to TRBJ2-7; 12 positions agree with TRBD1. The germline gives CDR1 SEHNR, CDR2 FQNEAQ (reference sequence). The CDR3 covers 14 residues. V trimming: 5 bases; J trimming: 7 bases; junction bases outside the gene matches: 6. The DNA for the CDR3 is TGTGCCAGCAGCCGGGGACAGGGGGCGCGGGAGCAGTACTTC. It yields the protein CASSRGQGAREQYF.

The CDR3 reads CASSREQYNSPLHF. CDR3 bases: TGTGCCAGCAGCCGGGAACAGTATAATTCACCCCTCCACTTT. The chain recombines TRBV7-9 with TRBJ1-6; no definite D call. The CDR3 runs 14 residues. Between the trimmed V and J ends, which lost 5 bases and 4 bases, there was a span of 9 bases. The germline V gene encodes CDR1 SEHNR and CDR2 FQNEAQ (reference sequence).

A single count supports this clone. The V gene is TRBV15, the J gene TRBJ1-1; no firm D call. The CDR3 is 14 amino acids. Germline assignment: CDR1 LNHNV and CDR2 YYDKDF (reference sequence). Trimming removed 0 bases at V and 1 base at J, with 6 bases between. DNA for the CDR3: TGTGCCACCAGCAGAGATTTAGGGAACACTGAAGCTTTCTTT. This sequence encodes CATSRDLGNTEAFF.

Worth noting for this clone: Within the sample, other DNA sequences also encode this same CDR3. The chain recombines TRBV9 with TRBJ2-7; D ambiguous. Germline CDR1 and CDR2: SGDLS and YYNGEE. V was trimmed by 0 bases and J by 0 bases, leaving 7 bases between them. This CDR3 region has 14 residues. The CDR3: CASSVDPNSYEQYF. CDR3 DNA sequence: TGTGCCAGCAGCGTAGATCCTAACTCCTACGAGCAGTACTTC.

The chain links TRBV5-1 to TRBJ2-7; TRBD2 matches at 11 bases. Germline values: CDR1 SGHRS, CDR2 YFSETQ. This CDR3 contains 15 residues. J lost 2 bases, V lost 4 bases, and 5 bases had no gene match. The CDR3 DNA follows: TGCGCCAGCAGCGTAACTAGCGGGGGACCCTACGAGCAGTACTTC. It encodes CASSVTSGGPYEQYF.

This clone has just a few counts. This sequence joins TRBV29-1 and TRBJ2-7; 10 bases are shared with TRBD1. This CDR3 contains 14 residues. V was pared by 1 base and J by 7 bases, with 7 bases of the junction left unmatched. The germline gives CDR1 SQVTM, CDR2 ANQGSEA. Here the CDR3 reads CSVEAGDRGREQYF. The CDR3 DNA sequence: TGCAGCGTTGAAGCCGGCGACAGGGGGCGAGAGCAGTACTTC.

The V and J genes are TRBV10-3 and TRBJ2-5, with 8 bases lining up with TRBD1. The CDR3 extends over 14 amino acids. Trimming took 6 bases from V and 5 from J; bases not matched to a gene: 8. From germline, CDR1 is ENHRY and CDR2 SYGVKD. The CDR3 protein is CAISPGTGTETQYF. The CDR3 bases are TGTGCCATCAGCCCTGGGACAGGCACCGAGACCCAGTACTTC.

This clone was observed a few times. The rearrangement links TRBV6-5 to TRBJ2-5, with TRBD1 matching 7 bases. Germline V lookup: CDR1 MNHEY, CDR2 SVGAGI. V was pared by 4 bases and J by 4 bases, with 6 bases of the junction left unmatched. This CDR3 spans 14 amino acids. The CDR3 DNA sequence: TGTGCCAGCAGTTTCTACAGGGGTTCAGAGACCCAGTACTTC. Its protein product is CASSFYRGSETQYF.

The V call is TRBV12-5, the J call TRBJ2-1; D unclear. Germline V gene sequence: CDR1 LGHNT, CDR2 FRNRAP. The CDR3 runs to 11 residues. With 7 bases removed from V and 12 bases from J, the gap between germline ends came to 13 bases. The DNA for the CDR3 is TGTGCTAGTGTTACCCCGGCAGGGCAGTTCTTC. Encoded protein: CASVTPAGQFF.

The CDR3 protein is CASSLTGTDTQYF. The CDR3 coding sequence is TGTGCCAGCAGCTTGACAGGCACAGATACGCAGTATTTT. V usage is TRBV7-2 and J usage is TRBJ2-3; perhaps TRBD1 as D (5 bases). Germline CDR1 is SGHTA and CDR2 is FQGNSA. The CDR3 is 13 amino acids. Trimming removed 3 bases from V and 1 base from J, with 5 bases in between.

The chain uses TRBV7-9 and TRBJ2-5; tentatively, D is TRBD2 (5 bases). The V gene lost 4 bases and the J gene lost 5 bases, with 11 bases spanning the gap. Germline lookup yields CDR1 SEHNR and CDR2 FQNEAQ (reference sequence). This CDR3 is built from 13 residues. The CDR3 here is CASSSGLGETQYF. In nucleotides, the CDR3 is TGTGCCAGCAGCTCCGGACTGGGCGAGACCCAGTACTTC.

This clone was detected only a few times. The rearrangement joins TRBV6-5 to TRBJ2-1, with D unresolved. The germline gives CDR1 MNHEY, CDR2 SVGAGI. The CDR3 sequence is 16 residues long. The V end was cut by 2 bases, the J end by 0 bases, with 11 bases between. The CDR3 region has the DNA TGTGCCAGCAGTTACACTTACGTGAACTCCTACAATGAGCAGTTCTTC. Translated: CASSYTYVNSYNEQFF.

The genes are TRBV27 and TRBJ1-1; D is undetermined. The V and J ends lost 1 base and 1 base respectively, with 4 bases between them. The CDR3 extends over 13 amino acids. Germline V gene sequence: CDR1 MNHEY, CDR2 SMNVEV (reference sequence). The CDR3 is CASSLLRNTEAFF. DNA of the CDR3: TGTGCCAGCAGTTTATTGCGGAACACTGAAGCTTTCTTT.

V and J are TRBV2 and TRBJ2-7; TRBD1 might be the D (6 bases). This CDR3 contains 15 residues. Trimming took off 6 bases at V and 0 bases at J, with 15 bases between the two ends. Germline CDR1 is SNHLY and CDR2 is FYNNEI. CDR3 in amino acids: CASRGRGTSSYEQYF. CDR3 sequence (DNA): TGTGCCAGCAGGGGAAGGGGGACCAGCTCCTACGAGCAGTACTTC.

J is TRBJ2-1 and V is TRBV29-1; D remains unclear. Trimming stripped 2 bases from V and 3 bases from J, with 2 bases between. Germline V gene sequence: CDR1 SQVTM, CDR2 ANQGSEA. The CDR3 extends over 11 amino acids. The CDR3 DNA reads TGCAGCGTTGAACTCTACAATGAGCAGTTCTTC. It codes for CSVELYNEQFF.

The chain recombines TRBV30 with TRBJ1-2; D perhaps matches TRBD1 (5 bases). Germline V gene lookup returns CDR1 GTSNPN and CDR2 SVGIG (reference sequence). Deletions cut 3 bases from V and 0 bases from J, with 11 bases between. The CDR3 is made up of 14 amino acids. CDR3 region: CAWRRQGPNYGYTF. Written as DNA, the CDR3 is TGTGCCTGGAGAAGGCAGGGCCCTAACTATGGCTACACCTTC.

The gene calls are TRBV7-2 and TRBJ1-2, with unresolved D. Trimming stripped 5 bases from V and 2 bases from J, with 6 bases between. There are 12 residues in the CDR3. The germline V gene has CDR1 SGHTA and CDR2 FQGNSA. Here the CDR3 reads CASSPYNYGYTF. In DNA, the CDR3 is TGTGCCAGCAGCCCCTACAACTATGGCTACACCTTC.

This clone was seen more than once but under ten times. This rearrangement joins TRBV7-9 to TRBJ2-7, with 9 bases identical to TRBD2. V lost 7 bases and J lost 4; bases outside the gene matches: 8. The CDR3 length is 14 residues. Germline CDR1 reads SEHNR; CDR2 reads FQNEAQ (reference sequence). The CDR3 region is CASTVAGVNYEQYF. The CDR3 DNA sequence: TGTGCCAGCACCGTAGCGGGGGTGAATTACGAGCAGTACTTC. The variable domain in full, completed from reference TRBV7-9 and TRBJ2-7, reads DTGVSQNPRHKITKRGQNVTFRCDPISEHNRLYWYRQTLGQGPEFLTYFQNEAQLEKSRLLSDRFSAERPKGSFSTLEIQRTEQGDSAMYLCASTVAGVNYEQYFGPGTRLTVT.

The chain is built from TRBV7-2 and TRBJ2-5; TRBD1 agrees at 11 bases. The CDR3 contains 14 residues. The ends lost 5 bases at V and 4 bases at J; junction bases unmatched: 3. The germline gives CDR1 SGHTA, CDR2 FQGNSA. CDR3: CASSPDRGLETQYF. CDR3 nucleotide sequence: TGTGCCAGCAGCCCGGACAGGGGGCTAGAGACCCAGTACTTC.

Details on this clone: In the same sample, other DNA sequences code for this CDR3. This sequence joins TRBV30 and TRBJ1-2; D is ambiguous. Germline assignment: CDR1 GTSNPN and CDR2 SVGIG (reference sequence). The V gene lost 0 bases and the J gene lost 2 bases, with 4 bases spanning the gap. The CDR3 is 12 residues long. The CDR3 sequence: CAWSVLNYGYTF. In DNA form, the CDR3 reads TGTGCCTGGAGTGTCTTGAACTATGGCTACACCTTC.

V is TRBV29-1 and J is TRBJ1-1; TRBD1 is a possible D gene (5 bases). The germline V gene encodes CDR1 SQVTM and CDR2 ANQGSEA. Trimming pared 6 bases from V and 0 bases from J, leaving 17 bases between. The CDR3 is made up of 15 amino acids. In nucleotides, the CDR3 is TGCAGCGTGAAGGGGCGAGGCGGGCTGAACACTGAAGCTTTCTTT. Protein sequence: CSVKGRGGLNTEAFF.

This chain joins TRBV30 and TRBJ1-1; D is undetermined. Trimming cost V 4 bases and J 4 bases, with 10 bases left between them. CDR3 length: 12 residues. CDR1 and CDR2 from the germline V gene are GTSNPN and SVGIG (reference sequence). The CDR3 protein is CAWNTVGTEAFF. CDR3 coding DNA: TGTGCCTGGAATACGGTGGGCACTGAAGCTTTCTTT.